This T cell receptor beta chain stems from a study of T-cell reconstitution after alpha-beta-depleted transplantation in children. This clonotype has only a few counts. Unique molecular identifiers were incorporated when the TCRbeta library was constructed. MiXCR was run by TCRdb on the PCR reads, yielding one entry per CDR3 protein. This repertoire shows approximately 270,000 distinct CDR3 sequences, about a tenth found once; its top ten account for about 9.4%. In germline, CDR1 is SEHNR, CDR2 FQNEAQ (reference sequence). The CDR3 has 15 amino acids. V was pared by 5 bases and J by 0 bases, with 13 bases between.

The chain employs TRBV7-9 and TRBJ1-1; D is uncertain. The sequence derives from a human donor who donated a stem cell graft to a child with SCID. The sequenced sample was PBMCs from the stem cell graft donor, obtained from the stem cell graft. CDR3: CASSPLAGLNTEAFF. In nucleotides, the CDR3 is TGTGCCAGCAGCCCCTTGGCGGGCCTGAACACTGAAGCTTTCTTT.